This T cell receptor (beta chain) was sequenced during a study of blood T cell repertoires in COVID-19. The overall study: Nucleic acid was either cDNA or gDNA, and it came from T cells, B-cell-depleted T cells, or PBMCs.

Germline assignment: CDR1 SGHTA and CDR2 FQGTGA. V lost 2 bases and J lost 1; bases outside the gene matches: 7. This CDR3 spans 16 amino acids. In the authors' methods: Amplification of reference gene primers provided the estimated nucleated cell counts. This table comes from immunoSEQ multiplex PCR, and its TCRdb copy is limited to in-frame clones, with some not included. The D gene and trimming were derived from the DNA, and the V and J assignments and clone size from that table. In the table there are about 130,000 clones, 70% to 80% of which are singletons. The specimen sequenced was peripheral blood. The V call is TRBV7-3, the J call TRBJ1-1, with TRBD1 matching 7 bases. This TCR was sampled from a middle-aged man with active or convalescent COVID-19. CDR3 nucleotides: TGTGCCAGCAGCTTACCTACAGGGGCAGAGAACACTGAAGCTTTCTTT. It encodes CASSLPTGAENTEAFF.